These 8 T cell receptor beta chains came from one sample sequenced in a study of T cells in pancreatic ductal adenocarcinoma. Selected pancreatic ductal adenocarcinoma patients had undergone surgery without neoadjuvant therapy. Method: immunoSEQ multiplex PCR; TCRdb's copy keeps in-frame clones and lacks some. This sample has roughly 100,000 clones, with nearly 95% found just once. Material for sequencing was PBMCs. The source of these receptors is a human donor with pancreatic ductal adenocarcinoma.

The chain is built from TRBV2 and TRBJ2-7; weak D call: TRBD2 (6 bases). V was pared by 10 bases and J by 3 bases, with 16 bases between. In germline, CDR1 is SNHLY, CDR2 FYNNEI. The CDR3 is made up of 13 amino acids. The CDR3 bases are TGTGCCACCACCCGGGACTCCATCTACGAGCAGTACTTC. It specifies CATTRDSIYEQYF.

V gene TRBV5-1 combines with J gene TRBJ1-1; the D gene is possibly TRBD1 (6 bases). V was pared by 0 bases and J by 7 bases, with 7 bases between. Germline values: CDR1 SGHRS, CDR2 YFSETQ. CDR3 length: 12 residues. CDR3 sequence reads: CASSLEQGEAFF. The CDR3 nucleotides are TGCGCCAGCAGCTTGGAACAGGGTGAAGCTTTCTTT.

The V and J genes are TRBV7-2 and TRBJ2-3, with D perhaps matching TRBD2 (5 bases). Germline CDR1 and CDR2: SGHTA and FQGNSA. The CDR3 is made up of 16 amino acids. V lost 7 bases and J 0 bases, leaving 17 bases between the germline ends. The CDR3: CASTTNPRGSTDTQYF. The DNA for the CDR3 is TGTGCCAGCACCACTAATCCTCGGGGTAGCACAGATACGCAGTATTTT.

The rearrangement joins TRBV11-2 to TRBJ2-5, with 10 bases aligning to TRBD2. CDR3 size: 18 residues. Per germline, CDR1 SGHAT and CDR2 FQNNGV. V gave up 1 base and J gave up 4 bases; unmatched junction bases: 12. CDR3 region: CASSLGVSASGRGETQYF. The CDR3 DNA sequence: TGTGCCAGCAGCTTAGGGGTCTCGGCTAGCGGGAGAGGAGAGACCCAGTACTTC. Combining the CDR3 with reference TRBV11-2 and TRBJ2-5 gives the whole variable domain EAGVAQSPRYKIIEKRQSVAFWCNPISGHATLYWYQQILGQGPKLLIQFQNNGVVDDSQLPKDRFSAERLKGVDSTLKIQPAKLEDSAVYLCASSLGVSASGRGETQYFGPGTRLLVL.

The rearrangement joins TRBV7-8 to TRBJ2-7; possible D gene TRBD2, 5 bases. The CDR3 is made up of 14 amino acids. V lost 4 bases and J lost 3, with 13 bases in between. The germline V gene has CDR1 SGHVS and CDR2 FQNEAQ. CDR3 DNA: TGTGCCAGCAGCTGGTACAGCAGCGGCTACGAGCAGTACTTC. Protein sequence: CASSWYSSGYEQYF.

The chain uses TRBV6-6 and TRBJ2-7; 14 bases fit TRBD2. The V segment lost 8 bases and the J segment 0 bases; nucleotides outside the gene matches: 0. CDR3 length: 14 residues. Germline V gene lookup returns CDR1 MNHNY and CDR2 SVGAGI (reference sequence). This CDR3 reads CASGTSGGSYEQYF. CDR3 nucleotide sequence: TGTGCCAGCGGGACTAGCGGGGGCTCCTACGAGCAGTACTTC.

The CDR3 DNA sequence: TGTGCCAGCAGCGCCACTATGAACCGGGACAGAGCCTACGAGCAGTACTTC. Its translation: CASSATMNRDRAYEQYF. This sequence joins TRBV7-8 and TRBJ2-7; 7 nucleotides line up with TRBD1. Germline V gene lookup returns CDR1 SGHVS and CDR2 FQNEAQ. The CDR3 spans 17 residues. Germline trimming cut 5 bases from V and 2 bases from J; bases unmatched to any gene: 15.

The chain links TRBV4-2 to TRBJ1-3; unclear D gene. The germline V gene has CDR1 LGHNA and CDR2 YNFKEQ. V lost 0 bases, J lost 1 base, and 7 bases lay in between. This CDR3 region has 15 residues. The CDR3, as DNA: TGTGCCAGCAGCCAAGATTGGGAGTCTGGAAACACCATATATTTT. It encodes CASSQDWESGNTIYF.